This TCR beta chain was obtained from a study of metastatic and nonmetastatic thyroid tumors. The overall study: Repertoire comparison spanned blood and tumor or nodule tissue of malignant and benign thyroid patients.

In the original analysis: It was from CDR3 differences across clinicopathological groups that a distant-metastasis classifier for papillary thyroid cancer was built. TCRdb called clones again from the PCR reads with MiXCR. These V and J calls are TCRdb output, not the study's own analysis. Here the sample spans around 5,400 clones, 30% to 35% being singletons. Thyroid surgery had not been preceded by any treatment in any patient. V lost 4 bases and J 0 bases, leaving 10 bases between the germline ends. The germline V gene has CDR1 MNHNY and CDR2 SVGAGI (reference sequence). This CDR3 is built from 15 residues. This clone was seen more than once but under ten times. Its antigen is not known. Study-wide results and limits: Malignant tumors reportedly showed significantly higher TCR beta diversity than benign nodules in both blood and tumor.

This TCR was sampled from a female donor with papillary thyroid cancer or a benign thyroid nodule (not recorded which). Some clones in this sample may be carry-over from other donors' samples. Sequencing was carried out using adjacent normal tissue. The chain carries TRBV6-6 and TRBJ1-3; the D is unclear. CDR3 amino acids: CASSSTGLSGNTIYF. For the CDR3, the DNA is TGTGCCAGCAGTTCTACGGGTCTCTCTGGAAACACCATATATTTT.